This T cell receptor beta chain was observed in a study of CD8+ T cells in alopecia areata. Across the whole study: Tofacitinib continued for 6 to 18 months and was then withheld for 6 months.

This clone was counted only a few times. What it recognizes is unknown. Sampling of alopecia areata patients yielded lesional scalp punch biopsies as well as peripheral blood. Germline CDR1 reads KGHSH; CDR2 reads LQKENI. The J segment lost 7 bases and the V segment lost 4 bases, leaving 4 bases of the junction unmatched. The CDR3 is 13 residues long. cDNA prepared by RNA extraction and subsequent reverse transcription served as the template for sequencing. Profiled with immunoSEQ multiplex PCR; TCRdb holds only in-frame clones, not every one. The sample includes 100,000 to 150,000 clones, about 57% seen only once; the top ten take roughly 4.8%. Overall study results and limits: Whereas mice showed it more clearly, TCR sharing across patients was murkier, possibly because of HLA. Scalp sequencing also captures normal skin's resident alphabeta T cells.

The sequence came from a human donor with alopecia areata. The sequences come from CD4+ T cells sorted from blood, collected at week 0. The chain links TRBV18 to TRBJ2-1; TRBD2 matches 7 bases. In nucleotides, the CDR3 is TGTGCCAGCTCACTTGGGACTAATAATGAGCAGTTCTTC. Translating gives CASSLGTNNEQFF.